The rows below give T cell receptor beta chains drawn from one sample of a study of neurological immune-mediated disorders. TCRdb reanalysed the 5' RACE reads using MiXCR and keeps one entry per CDR3 protein. Seen here are about 53,000 distinct CDR3 sequences, 7% to 10% observed once, and the top ten hold 1.5% to 2%. Sequencing was done on a sample of PBMCs. These TCRs come from a middle-aged woman in good health. The CDR3 runs from the conserved cysteine through the conserved F or W. Fields, in order: D gene, V gene, J gene, CDR3 length, clone size, CDR3 DNA, CDR3 protein. A D gene is named only where the DNA matches it firmly. Rows give clone size only sometimes, using once, few, many, or a class for an expanded clone.

D gene: -
V gene: TRBV7-3
J gene: TRBJ2-1
CDR3 length: 15
clone size: -
CDR3 DNA: TGTGCCAGCAGCTTAACAGGGGGAGTGACGGCAGAGCAGTTCTTC
CDR3 protein: CASSLTGGVTAEQFF

D gene: -
V gene: TRBV4-1
J gene: TRBJ1-1
CDR3 length: 15
clone size: many
CDR3 DNA: TGCGCCAGCAGCCCGACTCTAGACAGAAACACTGAAGCTTTCTTT
CDR3 protein: CASSPTLDRNTEAFF

D gene: -
V gene: TRBV9
J gene: TRBJ2-1
CDR3 length: 14
clone size: many
CDR3 DNA: TGTGCCAGCAGCGAGTACCGGGAAAACAATGAGCAGTTCTTC
CDR3 protein: CASSEYRENNEQFF

D gene: TRBD1
V gene: TRBV12-3/TRBV12-4
J gene: TRBJ1-1
CDR3 length: 14
clone size: many
CDR3 DNA: TGTGCCAGCGTTACTAGGGACAGGGACACTGAAGCTTTCTTT
CDR3 protein: CASVTRDRDTEAFF

D gene: TRBD2
V gene: TRBV20-1
J gene: TRBJ2-1
CDR3 length: 15
clone size: many
CDR3 DNA: TGCAGTGCTAAGCAACTAGCGGGCCCTAACAATGAGCAGTTCTTC
CDR3 protein: CSAKQLAGPNNEQFF

D gene: TRBD1
V gene: TRBV12-3/TRBV12-4
J gene: TRBJ2-5
CDR3 length: 14
clone size: many
CDR3 DNA: TGTGCCAGCAGTTTAAACCTCAGACAGGGGTTAAAGTACTTC
CDR3 protein: CASSLNLRQGLKYF

D gene: TRBD1
V gene: TRBV14
J gene: TRBJ2-3
CDR3 length: 16
clone size: many
CDR3 DNA: TGTGCCAGCAGCCAAGATGTCGGACAGGGTAGAAATACGCAGTATTTT
CDR3 protein: CASSQDVGQGRNTQYF

D gene: -
V gene: TRBV14
J gene: TRBJ2-1
CDR3 length: 17
clone size: many
CDR3 DNA: TGTGCCAGCAGCCAAGATATCGCCAGGGAGGCCTACAATGAGCAGTTCTTC
CDR3 protein: CASSQDIAREAYNEQFF

D gene: TRBD1
V gene: TRBV4-1
J gene: TRBJ2-7
CDR3 length: 20
clone size: many
CDR3 DNA: TGCGCCAGCAGCCAAGTTAAGATTTTTGGGACAGGTCTTAACTCCTACGAGCAGTACTTC
CDR3 protein: CASSQVKIFGTGLNSYEQYF

D gene: TRBD1
V gene: TRBV15
J gene: TRBJ2-5
CDR3 length: 15
clone size: many
CDR3 DNA: TGTGCCACCAGCAGAGACAAGGGGGCGGAAGAGACCCAGTACTTC
CDR3 protein: CATSRDKGAEETQYF

D gene: -
V gene: TRBV10-3
J gene: TRBJ2-5
CDR3 length: 14
clone size: many
CDR3 DNA: TGTGCCATCAGCCAACAGGGAGACCAAGAGACCCAGTACTTC
CDR3 protein: CAISQQGDQETQYF

D gene: TRBD2
V gene: TRBV20-1
J gene: TRBJ2-2
CDR3 length: 16
clone size: many
CDR3 DNA: TGCAGTGCTAGGGGACTAGCGGGACTGAACACCGGGGAGCTGTTTTTT
CDR3 protein: CSARGLAGLNTGELFF

D gene: TRBD2
V gene: TRBV18
J gene: TRBJ2-1
CDR3 length: 17
clone size: few
CDR3 DNA: TGTGCCAGCTCACCCGGGACTAGCGGGAGGCTGGCAAATGAGCAGTTCTTC
CDR3 protein: CASSPGTSGRLANEQFF

D gene: TRBD1
V gene: TRBV18
J gene: TRBJ1-1
CDR3 length: 18
clone size: many
CDR3 DNA: TGTGCCAGCTCACCACCGGGGAGGACAGGGCAATTGAACACTGAAGCTTTCTTT
CDR3 protein: CASSPPGRTGQLNTEAFF

D gene: -
V gene: TRBV12-3/TRBV12-4
J gene: TRBJ1-2
CDR3 length: 14
clone size: many
CDR3 DNA: TGTGCCAGCAGTTGGGCTGGGACACCCGGTGGCTACACCTTC
CDR3 protein: CASSWAGTPGGYTF